This T cell receptor beta chain is from a study of human T cells and chemical hapten exposure. Broader study findings: Once DPC sensitization occurred, TCRs above 1 in 1000 frequency showed no change.

Individual cDNA molecules in this library carried unique molecular identifiers. The authors' processing: Samples contained a median of approximately 100,000 TCRs, with a range of about 20,000 to 750,000. Each CDR3 protein is one row after TCRdb ran MiXCR on the RACE reads. These V and J calls originate from TCRdb's pipeline instead of the authors' own analysis. The table shows some 78,000 distinct CDR3 sequences, with 8.6% occurring only once. This clonotype showed up just a few times. Its antigen is not known. The CDR3 is 14 residues long. V lost 3 bases and J 0 bases, leaving 6 bases between the germline ends. The V gene's germline CDR1 is KGHSY and CDR2 FQNENV. As to time point: healthy volunteer bleed at 6 weeks. Total RNA was extracted from unfractionated whole blood.

The genes are TRBV16 and TRBJ1-3, with D unclear. This TCR came from a male donor in good health. Some clones in this sample may be carry-over from other donors' samples. The sample was whole blood. The CDR3 spells CASSQGLSGNTIYF. The CDR3 DNA follows: TGTGCCAGCAGCCAGGGTCTCTCTGGAAACACCATATATTTT.